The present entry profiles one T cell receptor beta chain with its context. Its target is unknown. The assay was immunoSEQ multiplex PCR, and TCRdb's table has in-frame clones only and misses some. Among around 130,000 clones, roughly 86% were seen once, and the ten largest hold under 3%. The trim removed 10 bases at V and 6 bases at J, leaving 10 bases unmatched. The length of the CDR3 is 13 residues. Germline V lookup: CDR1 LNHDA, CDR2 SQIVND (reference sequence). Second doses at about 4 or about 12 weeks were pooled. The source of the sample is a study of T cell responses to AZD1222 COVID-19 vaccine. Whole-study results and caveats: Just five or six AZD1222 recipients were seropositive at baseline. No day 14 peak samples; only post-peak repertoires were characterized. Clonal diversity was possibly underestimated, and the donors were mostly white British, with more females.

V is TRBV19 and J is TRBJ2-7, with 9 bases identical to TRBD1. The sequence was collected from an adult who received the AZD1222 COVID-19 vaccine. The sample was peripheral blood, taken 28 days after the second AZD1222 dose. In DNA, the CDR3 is TGTGCCACCGGCCGGACAGGGGATTCCGAGCAGTACTTC. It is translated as CATGRTGDSEQYF.